A single sample gave rise to the 19 T cell receptor beta chains below, sequenced in a study of cytomegalovirus exposure and HLA in healthy donors. The PCR ran on 60 Vbeta and 13 Jbeta primers. The table came from immunoSEQ multiplex PCR; TCRdb's copy has only in-frame clones and leaves some out. The repertoire holds 90,000 or so clones, with approximately 71% as singletons. Input material: PBMCs. These receptor sequences come from a man aged 50-59 years in good health and CMV-seronegative.

This clone was detected only once. This chain links TRBV7-2 with TRBJ1-5; D not resolved. This CDR3 contains 13 residues. V lost 5 bases to trimming and J lost 9 bases, with 14 bases between them. Germline V gives CDR1 SGHTA, CDR2 FQGNSA. The CDR3 sequence is CASSRRTVWPQHF. In DNA, the CDR3 is TGTGCCAGCAGCAGACGGACTGTTTGGCCCCAGCATTTT.

The V call is TRBV28, the J call TRBJ2-5; possibly TRBD2 for D (5 bases). The germline CDR1 and CDR2 sequences are MDHEN and SYDVKM. The length of the CDR3 is 15 residues. Trimming cost V 5 bases and J 3 bases, with 16 bases left between them. This CDR3 is CASSPDRERKETQYF. The CDR3 nucleotides are TGTGCCAGCAGTCCCGACCGCGAGCGGAAAGAGACCCAGTACTTC.

The chain joins TRBV7-3 to TRBJ2-3, with D possibly being TRBD1 (5 bases). The CDR3 runs to 15 residues. Trimming took off 5 bases at V and 2 bases at J, with 14 bases between the two ends. From germline, CDR1 is SGHTA and CDR2 FQGTGA. The CDR3 nucleotides are TGTGCCAGCAGCCCCCAGGGCGTGGACACAGATACGCAGTATTTT. Translated, it gives CASSPQGVDTDTQYF.

This clone was observed a few times. The chain recombines TRBV30 with TRBJ1-6, with unresolved D. Germline CDR1 is GTSNPN and CDR2 is SVGIG (reference sequence). CDR3 length: 14 amino acids. Between the trimmed V and J ends, which lost 5 bases and 1 base, there was a span of 9 bases. The CDR3 DNA sequence: TGTGCCTGGTCGGTTAGTTCCTATAATTCACCCCTCCACTTT. Its translation: CAWSVSSYNSPLHF.

The V gene is TRBV7-2, the J gene TRBJ2-3, with 13 positions matching TRBD2. The V segment lost 6 bases and the J segment 7 bases; nucleotides outside the gene matches: 1. CDR1 is SGHTA, CDR2 FQGNSA, per germline. The CDR3 extends over 13 amino acids. The CDR3 here is CASRGLAGYTQYF. The CDR3 DNA reads TGTGCCAGCAGGGGACTAGCGGGGTATACGCAGTATTTT.

The sample holds a few counts of this clone. The chain is built from TRBV29-1 and TRBJ2-4, with D possibly being TRBD2 (5 bases). The germline V and J ends were trimmed by 5 bases and 0 bases, with 14 bases remaining between them. Germline CDR1 reads SQVTM; CDR2 reads ANQGSEA. The CDR3 consists of 15 residues. The chain's CDR3 is CSVTGEPLAKNIQYF. In nucleotides, the CDR3 is TGCAGCGTTACCGGGGAGCCCTTAGCCAAAAACATTCAGTACTTC.

The chain has TRBV9 and TRBJ1-2; TRBD1 aligns across 12 bases. Germline V gives CDR1 SGDLS, CDR2 YYNGEE. V lost 0 bases, J lost 7 bases, and 4 bases stayed unmatched. This CDR3 region has 15 residues. CDR3 bases: TGTGCCAGCAGCGTAGAGGGACAGGGGGCGAGTGGCTACACCTTC. Its translation is CASSVEGQGASGYTF.

The chain couples TRBV5-1 to TRBJ2-1; 9 bases line up with TRBD2. CDR1 and CDR2 from the germline V gene are SGHRS and YFSETQ. CDR3 length: 15 amino acids. With 0 bases clipped from V and 5 bases from J, the junction kept 3 bases outside the gene matches. This CDR3 is CASSLAASGDNEQFF. The CDR3 DNA reads TGCGCCAGCAGCTTGGCGGCTAGCGGGGACAATGAGCAGTTCTTC.

The chain couples TRBV6-5 to TRBJ2-5, with 13 bases that match TRBD2. CDR1 MNHEY and CDR2 SVGAGI come from the germline V gene. With 8 bases clipped from V and 5 bases from J, the junction kept 5 bases outside the gene matches. CDR3 size: 14 residues. CDR3 protein: CASRLAGGLETQYF. Written as DNA, the CDR3 is TGTGCCAGCCGACTAGCGGGAGGTTTGGAGACCCAGTACTTC.

The chain carries TRBV5-1 and TRBJ2-2; D is possibly TRBD1 (7 bases). This CDR3 is built from 15 residues. Trimming stripped 9 bases from V and 0 bases from J, with 15 bases between. Looked up from germline, CDR1 is SGHRS and CDR2 is YFSETQ. The CDR3 bases are TGCGCCACCGGCAGGGGGGACTCGAACACCGGGGAGCTGTTTTTT. Translated, it gives CATGRGDSNTGELFF.

This clone has just a few counts. V and J are TRBV9 and TRBJ2-3, with a weak D call TRBD1 (7 bases). Trimming removed 4 bases from V and 1 base from J, with 13 bases in between. CDR1 and CDR2 from the germline V gene are SGDLS and YYNGEE. The CDR3 contains 15 residues. The CDR3 bases are TGTGCCAGCAGCCGACAGGGACTCCGCACAGATACGCAGTATTTT. This gives the protein CASSRQGLRTDTQYF.

The genes are TRBV2 and TRBJ1-1, with D possibly TRBD1 on 6 matching bases. The CDR3 contains 16 residues. Germline assignment: CDR1 SNHLY and CDR2 FYNNEI. Deletions cut 5 bases from V and 0 bases from J, with 16 bases between. DNA of the CDR3: TGTGCCAGCAGTCCGGCCCAGACAGGATTGAACACTGAAGCTTTCTTT. This gives the protein CASSPAQTGLNTEAFF.

The CDR3 loop reads CAISAGRANYGYTF. The CDR3 coding sequence is TGTGCCATCAGTGCCGGGAGAGCTAACTATGGCTACACCTTC. The chain carries TRBV10-3 and TRBJ1-2; D gene ambiguous. This CDR3 has 14 residues. The germline CDR1 and CDR2 sequences are ENHRY and SYGVKD. V dropped 4 bases and J dropped 0 bases, with 9 bases sitting between them.

The DNA for the CDR3 is TGTGCCAGCAGTCCTCGGACTGAGGACGGCTATGGCTACACCTTC. Translated: CASSPRTEDGYGYTF. The chain couples TRBV6-1 to TRBJ1-2, with D uncertain. This CDR3 region has 15 residues. Trimming shortened V by 5 bases and J by 4 bases, and 17 bases separated the two germline ends. The germline gives CDR1 MNHNS, CDR2 SASEGT.

To note about this clone: This specimen includes other DNA sequences encoding the same CDR3. The chain has TRBV6-5 and TRBJ1-1; D is perhaps TRBD1 (6 bases). The CDR3 covers 16 residues. Germline CDR1 MNHEY, CDR2 SVGAGI. V gave up 2 bases and J gave up 3 bases, with 16 bases separating them. The CDR3 loop is CASSYEGAQGYTEAFF. CDR3 nucleotide sequence: TGTGCCAGCAGTTACGAAGGGGCGCAGGGGTACACTGAAGCTTTCTTT.

This sequence joins TRBV7-8 and TRBJ1-5; D may be TRBD1 (6 bases). This CDR3 region has 14 residues. With 2 bases removed from V and 5 bases from J, the gap between germline ends came to 10 bases. Germline V gene data show CDR1 as SGHVS and CDR2 as FQNEAQ. This CDR3 reads CASSLIQGDQPQHF. CDR3 DNA: TGTGCCAGCAGCTTAATACAGGGCGATCAGCCCCAGCATTTT.

This clone was picked up one time. The CDR3 DNA is TGTGCCAGCAGCCCGGGACTAGCGGGGGCGAACACCGGGGAGCTGTTTTTT. Translation gives CASSPGLAGANTGELFF. This chain links TRBV7-9 with TRBJ2-2, with 14 bases fitting TRBD2. J gave up 0 bases and V 5 bases, and 2 bases lay outside the gene matches. The CDR3 totals 17 residues. Per germline, CDR1 SEHNR and CDR2 FQNEAQ (reference sequence).

V gene TRBV4-2 combines with J gene TRBJ2-5; 7 positions agree with TRBD2. The CDR3 loop spans 15 amino acids. CDR1 and CDR2 from the germline V gene are LGHNA and YNFKEQ. Trimming cost V 1 base and J 5 bases; bases outside gene matches: 7. The CDR3: CASSQVWGGVETQYF. In DNA, the CDR3 is TGTGCCAGCAGCCAAGTATGGGGGGGTGTGGAGACCCAGTACTTC.

The chain employs TRBV7-9 and TRBJ2-5, with TRBD2 as a possible D gene (7 bases). The CDR3 is 15 amino acids. Germline V gene sequence: CDR1 SEHNR, CDR2 FQNEAQ (reference sequence). Trimming pared 5 bases from V and 5 bases from J, leaving 18 bases between. CDR3 sequence: CASSQRGGRGETQYF. The CDR3 bases are TGTGCCAGCAGCCAGAGGGGGGGGCGCGGGGAGACCCAGTACTTC.